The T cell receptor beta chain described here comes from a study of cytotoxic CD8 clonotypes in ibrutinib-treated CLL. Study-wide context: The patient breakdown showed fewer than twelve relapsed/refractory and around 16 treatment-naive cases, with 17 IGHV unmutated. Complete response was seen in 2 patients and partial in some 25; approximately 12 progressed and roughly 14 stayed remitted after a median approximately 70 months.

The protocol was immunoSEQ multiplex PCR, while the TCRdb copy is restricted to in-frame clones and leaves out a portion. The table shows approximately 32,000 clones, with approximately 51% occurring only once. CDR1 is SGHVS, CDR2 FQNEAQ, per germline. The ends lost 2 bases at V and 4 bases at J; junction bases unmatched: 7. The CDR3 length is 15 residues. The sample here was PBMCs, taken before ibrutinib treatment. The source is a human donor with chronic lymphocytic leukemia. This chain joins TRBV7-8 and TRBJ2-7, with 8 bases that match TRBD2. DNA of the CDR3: TGTGCCAGCAGCTTACGGACTAGCATAGAGTACGAGCAGTACTTC. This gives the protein CASSLRTSIEYEQYF.